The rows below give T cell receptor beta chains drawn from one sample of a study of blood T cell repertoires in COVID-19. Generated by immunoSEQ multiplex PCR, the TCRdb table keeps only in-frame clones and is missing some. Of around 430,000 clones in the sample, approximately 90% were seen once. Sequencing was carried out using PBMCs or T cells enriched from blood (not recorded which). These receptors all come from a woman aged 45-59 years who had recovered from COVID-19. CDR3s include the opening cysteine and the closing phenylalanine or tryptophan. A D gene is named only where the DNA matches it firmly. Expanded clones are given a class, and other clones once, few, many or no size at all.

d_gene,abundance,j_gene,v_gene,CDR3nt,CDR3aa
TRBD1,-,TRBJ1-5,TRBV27,TGTGCCAGCAGCCCAGGACAGGGCAGCAATCAGCCCCAGCATTTT,CASSPGQGSNQPQHF
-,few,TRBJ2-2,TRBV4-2,TGTGCCAGCAGCCAAGCCGGGGGGCCGAACACCGGGGAGCTGTTTTTT,CASSQAGGPNTGELFF
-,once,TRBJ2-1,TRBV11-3,TGTGCCAGCAGCTTAGGGCGGGGGCGCGAGCAGTTCTTC,CASSLGRGREQFF
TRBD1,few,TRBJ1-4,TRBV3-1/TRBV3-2,TGTGCCAGCAGCTTTAGGACAGGGGGCATAGCTAATGAAAAACTGTTTTTT,CASSFRTGGIANEKLFF
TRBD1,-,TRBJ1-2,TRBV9,TGTGCCAGCAGCGTAGGAGGGGACAGGAACTATGGCTACACCTTC,CASSVGGDRNYGYTF
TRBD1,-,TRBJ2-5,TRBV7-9,TGTGCCAGCAGCGCGGACAGGGGGACCCAGTACTTC,CASSADRGTQYF
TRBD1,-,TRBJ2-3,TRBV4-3,TGCGCCAGCAGCAAAGTGCAGGACAGGGCGGCAGATACGCAGTATTTT,CASSKVQDRAADTQYF
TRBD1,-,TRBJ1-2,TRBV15,TGTGCCACCAGCAAAGATGTCCAGGGGGACTATGGCTACACCTTC,CATSKDVQGDYGYTF
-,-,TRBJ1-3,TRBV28,TGTGCCAGCAGGTCGACTAGGGGATCTGGAAACACCATATATTTT,CASRSTRGSGNTIYF
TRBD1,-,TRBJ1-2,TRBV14,TGTGCCAGCAGCCGGACAGGGGATGAGGATGGCTACACCTTC,CASSRTGDEDGYTF
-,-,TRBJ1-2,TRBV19,TGTGCCAGTAAAAACAGGAAGAACTACACCTTC,CASKNRKNYTF
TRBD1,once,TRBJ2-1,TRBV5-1,TGCGCCAGCAGCTTGGCCGGGACAGGCCGTTACAATGAGCAGTTCTTC,CASSLAGTGRYNEQFF
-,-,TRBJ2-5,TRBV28,TGTGCCAGCAGTTTCCCCGACCGGAGGGGGACCCAGTACTTC,CASSFPDRRGTQYF
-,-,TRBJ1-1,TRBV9,TGTGCCAGCAGCGTATCGTCACCTCCGGCGGGGAACACTGAAGCTTTCTTT,CASSVSSPPAGNTEAFF
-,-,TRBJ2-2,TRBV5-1,TGCGCCAGCACCCACTCGGAGACCGGGGAGCTGTTTTTT,CASTHSETGELFF
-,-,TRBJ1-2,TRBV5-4,TGTGCCAGCAGCTTGAGTCCTGGGTTTGGGGGGGACTATGGCTACACCTTC,CASSLSPGFGGDYGYTF
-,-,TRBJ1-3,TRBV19,TGTGCCAGTAGTGCCGGGTCGCGACTTGGAAACACCATATATTTT,CASSAGSRLGNTIYF
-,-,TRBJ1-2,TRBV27,TGTGCCAGCACCGATTATGGCCCTTATGGCTACACCTTC,CASTDYGPYGYTF
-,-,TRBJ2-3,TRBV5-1,TGCGCCAGCAGCTTAGAGACAGGGCCAGCGGGTACGCAGTATTTT,CASSLETGPAGTQYF
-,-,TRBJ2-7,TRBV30,TGTGCCTGGAGTGTAAGGGGGGGGAGCTCCTACGAGCAGTACTTC,CAWSVRGGSSYEQYF
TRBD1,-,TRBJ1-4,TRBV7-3,TGTGCCAGCAGCCCGACAGGGAGCGTTGGTGAAAAACTGTTTTTT,CASSPTGSVGEKLFF
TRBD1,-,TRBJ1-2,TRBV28,TGTGCCAGCAGCAAGACCGCACAGGGGGGGTATGGCTACACCTTC,CASSKTAQGGYGYTF
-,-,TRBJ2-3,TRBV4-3,TGCGCCAGCAGCCAAGATCGAAGGAAAGAGGTCACAGATACGCAGTATTTT,CASSQDRRKEVTDTQYF
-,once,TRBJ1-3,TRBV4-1,TGCGCCAGCAGCCACCACGGGCGGGACTCTGGAAACACCATATATTTT,CASSHHGRDSGNTIYF
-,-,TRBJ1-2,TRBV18,TGTGCCAGCTCACTCCCAGGACAGTACGGTTACACCTTC,CASSLPGQYGYTF
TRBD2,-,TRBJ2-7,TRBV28,TGTGCCAGCAGTTCCCGGACTAGCGGGAAGTACTTC,CASSSRTSGKYF
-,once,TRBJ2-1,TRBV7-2,TGTGCCAGCAGCCCGAGCGGGCAAAACTACAATGAGCAGTTCTTC,CASSPSGQNYNEQFF
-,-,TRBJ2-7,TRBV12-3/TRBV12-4,TGTGCCAGCAGCATAGGACAGTCCTACGAGCAGTACTTC,CASSIGQSYEQYF
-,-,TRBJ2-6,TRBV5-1,TGCGCCAGCAACACCCTCCCAGGCTCCGGGGCCAACGTCCTGACTTTC,CASNTLPGSGANVLTF
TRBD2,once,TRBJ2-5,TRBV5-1,TGCGCCAGCAGCTCCGGACTAGTCCGGGAGACCCAGTACTTC,CASSSGLVRETQYF
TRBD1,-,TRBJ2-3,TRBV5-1,TGCGCCAGCAGCTCGGCCAGGGGGCGAACAGATATGCAGTATTTT,CASSSARGRTDMQYF
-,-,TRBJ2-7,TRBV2,TGTGCCAGCAGGGCCTCCAGGGGGGAAAGCTACGAGCAGTACTTC,CASRASRGESYEQYF
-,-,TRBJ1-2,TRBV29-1,TGCAGCGTTGAGCCAGGGAACTTTAACTATGGCTACACCTTC,CSVEPGNFNYGYTF
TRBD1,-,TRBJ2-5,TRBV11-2,TGTGCCAGCAGCTTTGGGGACAGGGGGGAGACCCAGTACTTC,CASSFGDRGETQYF
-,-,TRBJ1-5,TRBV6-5,TGTGCCAGCACCGAATCTGGGCCTTATCAGCCCCAGCATTTT,CASTESGPYQPQHF
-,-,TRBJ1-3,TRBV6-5,TGTGCCAGCAGGACAGCCTCTGGAAACACCATATATTTT,CASRTASGNTIYF
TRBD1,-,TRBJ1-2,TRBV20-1,TGCAGTGCTAGTAGAGGACAGGAGGTACGTGGCTACACCTTC,CSASRGQEVRGYTF